This T cell receptor beta chain was recovered during a study of shared clonotypes between healthy human individuals. Study-level background: Each donor's CD8 memory used one plate, CD8 naive two, each CD4 subset three. Study-wide results and limits: Clonotype sharing among donors was expected to depend on sequencing depth.

Germline-derived CDR1 and CDR2 are SGHTA and FQGNSA. V was trimmed by 4 bases and J by 4 bases, leaving 14 bases between them. The CDR3 is 16 amino acids. TCRdb's copy holds only in-frame clones and misses some; the assay was immunoSEQ multiplex PCR. The top ten hold roughly 0.15% of the sample, which has about 2.4 million clones, about 92% seen once. Donors comprised only Caucasian adults living in Nashville, Tennessee. CD4+ cells were split into CD45RA+ naive and CD45RA-negative memory subsets. About this clone itself: Its target is not known.

Sequencing used naive CD4+ T cells sorted from blood. As to subset: CD45RA+ positively selected. V is TRBV7-2 and J is TRBJ2-6; no clear D. This clonotype was sampled from a man between 18 and 35 years old in good health. CDR3 protein: CASSSPETAGANVLTF. The DNA of the CDR3 is TGTGCCAGCAGCTCCCCGGAGACGGCGGGGGCCAACGTCCTGACTTTC.